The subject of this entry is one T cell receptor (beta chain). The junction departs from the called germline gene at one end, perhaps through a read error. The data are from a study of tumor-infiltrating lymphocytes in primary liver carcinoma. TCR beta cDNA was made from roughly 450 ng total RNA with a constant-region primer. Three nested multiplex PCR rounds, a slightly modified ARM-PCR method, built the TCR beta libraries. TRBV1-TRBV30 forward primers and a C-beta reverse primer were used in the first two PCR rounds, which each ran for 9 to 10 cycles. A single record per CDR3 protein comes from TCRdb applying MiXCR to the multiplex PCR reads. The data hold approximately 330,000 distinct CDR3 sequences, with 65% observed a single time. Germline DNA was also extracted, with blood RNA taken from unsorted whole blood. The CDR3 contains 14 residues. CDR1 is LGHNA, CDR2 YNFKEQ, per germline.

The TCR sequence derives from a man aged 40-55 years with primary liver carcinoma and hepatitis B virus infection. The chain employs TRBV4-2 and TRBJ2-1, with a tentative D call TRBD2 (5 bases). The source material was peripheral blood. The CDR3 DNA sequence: TGTGCCAGCGGCCTTGGGAGCTCCTACAAAGAGCAGTTCTTC. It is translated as CASGLGSSYKEQFF.